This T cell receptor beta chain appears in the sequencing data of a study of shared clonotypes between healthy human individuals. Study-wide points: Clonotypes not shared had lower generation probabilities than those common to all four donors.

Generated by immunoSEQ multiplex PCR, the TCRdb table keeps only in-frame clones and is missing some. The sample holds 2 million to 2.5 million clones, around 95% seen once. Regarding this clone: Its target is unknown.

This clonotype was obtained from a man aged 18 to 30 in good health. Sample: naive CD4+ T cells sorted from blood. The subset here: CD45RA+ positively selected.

The CDR3 nucleotides read TGTGCCATCAGTGGCATAGCGTTCGATGAGCAGTTCTTC. Its protein is CAISGIAFDEQFF. V is TRBV10-3 and J is TRBJ2-1; a possible D gene is TRBD2 (5 bases). The CDR3 has 13 amino acids. From germline, CDR1 is ENHRY and CDR2 SYGVKD. V dropped 4 bases and J dropped 8 bases, with 12 bases sitting between them.